The present entry profiles one T cell receptor (beta chain) with its context. There are 16 residues in the CDR3. In germline, CDR1 is SGHTA, CDR2 FQGTGA. V shed 4 bases and J 1 base; nucleotides not matched to a gene: 6. Generated by immunoSEQ multiplex PCR, the TCRdb table keeps only in-frame clones and is missing some. The data contain approximately 50,000 clones, around 68% of them singletons. The data belong to a study of cytotoxic CD8 clonotypes in ibrutinib-treated CLL. Sample: PBMCs, taken after 12 months of ibrutinib treatment. The origin of this receptor is a human donor with chronic lymphocytic leukemia. V and J are TRBV7-3 and TRBJ2-4; 8 positions match TRBD1. This CDR3 is CASSSTGGTAKNIQYF. For the CDR3, the DNA is TGTGCCAGCAGCTCTACAGGGGGTACGGCCAAAAACATTCAGTACTTC.